This TCR beta chain was identified during a study of metastatic and nonmetastatic thyroid tumors. None of the patients had undergone any treatment ahead of thyroid surgery. Authors' data handling: Using the CDR3 differences seen across clinicopathological groups, the authors built a distant-metastasis classifier for papillary thyroid cancer, which was meant to discriminate distant-metastatic patients. TCRdb re-analyzed the PCR reads using MiXCR. The authors' filters were not applied to this entry. This table holds over 7,500 clones, 26% found once. CDR1 is GTSNPN, CDR2 SVGIG, per germline (reference sequence). V was cut by 8 bases and J by 11 bases, with 18 bases left in between. The CDR3 covers 11 residues.

Specimen: adjacent normal tissue. The V gene is TRBV30, the J gene TRBJ1-1; D unresolved. The TCR comes from a female donor with papillary thyroid cancer or a benign thyroid nodule (not recorded which). Some clones in this sample may be carry-over from other donors' samples. The CDR3 DNA follows: TGTGCCGCAGACGACGGTACCTGGGCTTTCTTT. Protein: CAADDGTWAFF. Full variable domain (missing parts from reference TRBV30 and TRBJ1-1): SQTIHQWPATLVQPVGSPLSLECTVEGTSNPNLYWYRQAAGRGLQLLFYSVGIGQISSEVPQNLSASRPQDRQFILSSKKLLLSDSGFYLCAADDGTWAFFGQGTRLTVV.